Listed below are T cell receptor beta chains from one sample, sequenced in a study of blood T cell repertoires in COVID-19. Only in-frame clones appear in the TCRdb table, and some are missing; sequencing was by immunoSEQ multiplex PCR. The sample holds about 250,000 clones; about 86% are singletons and the top ten take more than 6.5%. Sequencing was done on a sample of peripheral blood. Receptors were obtained from a middle-aged man with active or convalescent COVID-19. Each CDR3 is given without its conserved first and last residue. Some rows have no size entry. The others give once, few or many, or a class for an expanded clone.

TRBJ1-1 NA TRBV30 ACVPHRGLNTEAF
TRBJ1-1 NA TRBV10-3 AISGGGGTEAF
TRBJ2-7 NA TRBV9 ASSVGGGLAVYEQY
TRBJ1-5 NA TRBV2 ASSAQGQGNQPQH
TRBJ1-2 once TRBV11-2 ASSSNREGGYT
TRBJ2-7 few TRBV6-4 ATNLGSSKYEQY
TRBJ2-5 once TRBV10-3 ASRDSETQY
TRBJ1-1 once TRBV11-3 ASSLDPGQGEAF
TRBJ2-3 NA TRBV4-3 ASSQESSTDTQY
TRBJ2-1 once TRBV9 ASSVGTSLF
TRBJ2-3 many TRBV15 ATSTRPLAGVRPDTQY
TRBJ2-3 NA TRBV7-8 ASLVSGGDTQY
TRBJ2-5 NA TRBV6-2/TRBV6-3 ASSYSGGGGETQY
TRBJ2-2 NA TRBV9 ASSVVDIGLINTGELF
TRBJ2-1 NA TRBV2 ASSEGLPVNEQF
TRBJ1-2 NA TRBV19 ASRGVGAGAYGYT
TRBJ1-5 NA TRBV5-1 ASSLLISNQPQH
TRBJ2-1 NA TRBV13 ASSLVAARLYNEQF
TRBJ1-5 NA TRBV6-5 ASSYSGGAGQPQH
TRBJ1-5 NA TRBV9 ASSPPWGGRPHNQPQH
TRBJ2-3 NA TRBV5-1 ASSPSFTDTQY
TRBJ1-5 once TRBV28 ASSSGGAQPQH
TRBJ1-2 few TRBV4-1 ASSQDNNRLNYGYT
TRBJ1-1 few TRBV5-1 ASSLAGPDPTKEAF
TRBJ2-7 NA TRBV15 ATSRDMGSSYEQY
TRBJ2-3 NA TRBV11-1 ASSASGGVIDTQY
TRBJ2-1 NA TRBV29-1 SVEESGGRNEQF
TRBJ2-3 few TRBV5-1 ASTGGRATDTQY
TRBJ2-7 NA TRBV5-6 ASSFTGTSGGAYEQY
TRBJ2-7 NA TRBV14 ASSQELGGQARPYEQY
TRBJ1-1 NA TRBV2 ASTRYTEAF
TRBJ1-1 NA TRBV21-1 ASSITGGGDTEAF
TRBJ1-2 NA TRBV19 ASSFAGEGYT
TRBJ1-1 NA TRBV6-5 ASSYFPSGNTEAF
TRBJ2-7 NA TRBV6-1 ASSEWTATSYEQY